This T cell receptor beta chain was sequenced for a study of cytomegalovirus exposure and HLA in healthy donors. As for the study in general: Researchers found that roughly 77% of some 400 genotyped donors fell within the Caucasian-associated ancestry cluster. Study conclusions and caveats: CMV serostatus stood as the only immune exposure information on hand. Clonal expansion was found to be greater in HLA-associated TCR beta chains than in equally common others in a later analysis.

A multiplex PCR was run with 60 Vbeta primers and 13 Jbeta primers. Method: immunoSEQ multiplex PCR; TCRdb's copy keeps in-frame clones and lacks some. The sample consists of more than 100,000 clones, 63% of them appearing once. As concerns this clone: Its antigen is as yet unknown.

J was trimmed by 3 bases and V by 6 bases; bases with no gene match: 5. The CDR3 runs to 14 residues. Germline CDR1 and CDR2: SNHLY and FYNNEI. The sample taken for sequencing was PBMCs. The sequence was obtained from a man aged 40-50 years in good health and CMV-seropositive. The chain is built from TRBV2 and TRBJ2-7, with TRBD2 matching 10 bases. In DNA form, the CDR3 reads TGTGCCAGCAGCGGACTAGCGGCGAGCTACGAGCAGTACTTC. Translation gives CASSGLAASYEQYF. The full variable domain, rest sourced from reference TRBV2 and TRBJ2-7, is EPEVTQTPSHQVTQMGQEVILRCVPISNHLYFYWYRQILGQKVEFLVSFYNNEISEKSEIFDDQFSVERPDGSNFTLKIRSTKLEDSAMYFCASSGLAASYEQYFGPGTRLTVT.